Shown below are 26 T cell receptor beta chains from a single sample sequenced in a study of T cells in localized non-small cell lung cancer (dated by TCRdb to between 2020 and 2021). Library method: the immunoSEQ multiplex PCR assay. TCRdb stores this immuneACCESS table with in-frame sequences only. Part of the clones is absent; in the studies checked, under half of the shortfall reflects unresolved V genes, and no reason is known for the rest. This sample gives fewer than 50,000 clones in total; about 83% of them show up just once. In total, the top ten clones hold 7.8% of the sample. Sequenced material: PBMCs, taken before any cancer treatment. These receptors came from a man aged 35-69 years with stage II lung adenocarcinoma.

The chain carries TRBV5-1 and TRBJ1-1; D remains unclear. The germline V gene has CDR1 SGHRS and CDR2 YFSETQ. This CDR3 comprises 13 residues. With 4 bases removed from V and 5 bases from J, the gap between germline ends came to 12 bases. The CDR3 DNA reads as TGCGCCAGCAGCCTGATTTTGGAGACTGAAGCTTTCTTT. Its translation: CASSLILETEAFF.

The rearrangement uses TRBV11-2 and TRBJ1-2; D gene ambiguous. The germline V gene has CDR1 SGHAT and CDR2 FQNNGV. V was cut by 2 bases and J by 3 bases, with 7 bases left in between. This CDR3 is built from 13 residues. The DNA of the CDR3 is TGTGCCAGCAGCTTAAGCAAGTACTATGGCTACACCTTC. Amino acid sequence: CASSLSKYYGYTF.

This chain joins TRBV7-2 and TRBJ2-7, with TRBD2 matching 12 bases. This CDR3 region has 16 residues. Per the germline V gene, CDR1 is SGHTA and CDR2 is FQGNSA. The V and J ends lost 0 bases and 5 bases, in that order; junction bases with no gene match: 5. CDR3 sequence: CASSLAPTSGSNEQYF. In nucleotides, the CDR3 is TGTGCCAGCAGCTTAGCGCCGACTAGCGGGAGCAACGAGCAGTACTTC.

The CDR3 bases are TGTGCCAGCAGCTTCCAGGGGGCGCATGGCTACACCTTC. It is translated as CASSFQGAHGYTF. The chain uses TRBV7-8 and TRBJ1-2; 8 bases match TRBD1. The germline gives CDR1 SGHVS, CDR2 FQNEAQ. Unmatched junction bases numbered 3, after V lost 3 bases and J lost 6 bases. This CDR3 is built from 13 residues.

The V gene is TRBV28, the J gene TRBJ2-5; D possibly corresponds to TRBD1 (6 bases). Between the trimmed V and J ends, which lost 4 bases and 6 bases, there was a span of 15 bases. Germline V CDR1 and CDR2: MDHEN, SYDVKM. The CDR3 sequence is 14 residues long. Here the CDR3 reads CASSSTGSGKTQYF. The DNA of the CDR3 is TGTGCCAGCAGTTCCACAGGGTCCGGGAAGACCCAGTACTTC.

The V and J genes are TRBV6-5 and TRBJ2-4; 7 bases match TRBD1. Losses at the gene ends were 0 bases for V and 6 bases for J; bases not matched to a gene: 2. Germline V gives CDR1 MNHEY, CDR2 SVGAGI. The CDR3 runs 14 residues. The DNA of the CDR3 is TGTGCCAGCAGTTACTCTTGGGACAGAAACATTCAGTACTTC. It is translated as CASSYSWDRNIQYF.

The gene calls are TRBV7-6 and TRBJ2-1; 11 nucleotides align to TRBD2. This CDR3 contains 16 residues. Germline V gene lookup returns CDR1 SGHVS and CDR2 FNYEAQ. V trimming: 4 bases; J trimming: 10 bases; junction bases outside the gene matches: 12. CDR3: CASSYSPGTSGGEQFF. Here the CDR3 DNA reads TGTGCCAGCAGCTACTCCCCAGGGACTAGCGGAGGAGAGCAGTTCTTC.

This clone was seen more than once but under ten times. This sequence joins TRBV4-2 and TRBJ1-6; 8 bases are a match to TRBD1. J lost 9 bases, V lost 1 base, and 2 bases had no gene match. The CDR3 totals 14 residues. Looked up from germline, CDR1 is LGHNA and CDR2 is YNFKEQ. In DNA form, the CDR3 reads TGTGCCAGCAGCCAAGGCACAGGGGGTTCACCCCTCCACTTT. Translating it yields CASSQGTGGSPLHF.

V is TRBV9 and J is TRBJ2-3, with 7 bases fitting TRBD2. The CDR3 sequence is 14 residues long. V trimming: 4 bases; J trimming: 3 bases; junction bases outside the gene matches: 5. Germline CDR1 is SGDLS and CDR2 is YYNGEE. The CDR3 DNA reads TGTGCCAGCAGCCCCCTCGGGAGGACAGATACGCAGTATTTT. Translating it yields CASSPLGRTDTQYF.

V gene TRBV9 combines with J gene TRBJ2-2; D is undetermined. The CDR3 has 13 amino acids. V shed 1 base and J shed 8 bases, with 9 bases lying between them. Germline CDR1 and CDR2: SGDLS and YYNGEE. The CDR3 DNA sequence: TGTGCCAGCAGCGTATTCGGTTTGGGGGAGCTGTTTTTT. Translating gives CASSVFGLGELFF.

CDR3 sequence reads: CASSYGALNTEAFF. The CDR3 DNA is TGTGCCAGCAGTTATGGGGCACTCAACACTGAAGCTTTCTTT. This chain joins TRBV6-5 and TRBJ1-1, with D perhaps TRBD1 (5 bases). Deletions cut 3 bases from V and 2 bases from J, with 10 bases between. Germline CDR1 and CDR2: MNHEY and SVGAGI. The length of the CDR3 is 14 residues.

The rearrangement links TRBV5-1 to TRBJ2-2; unclear D gene. CDR3 length: 14 amino acids. Trimming cost V 4 bases and J 5 bases, with 12 bases left between them. Germline CDR1 reads SGHRS; CDR2 reads YFSETQ. As DNA, the CDR3 is TGCGCCAGCAGCATGGAGTACGGAACCGGGGAGCTGTTTTTT. Translating it yields CASSMEYGTGELFF.

The chain is built from TRBV18 and TRBJ2-7, with TRBD1 identical over 7 bases. The V gene end was trimmed by 4 bases and the J gene end by 3 bases; junction bases not matched to a gene: 12. Germline V gene sequence: CDR1 KGHSH, CDR2 LQKENI. The CDR3 contains 16 residues. CDR3 residues: CASSRTSGTEIYEQYF. The DNA for the CDR3 is TGTGCCAGCTCACGTACATCCGGGACAGAAATCTACGAGCAGTACTTC.

J is TRBJ2-3 and V is TRBV10-1; D is unresolved. Germline assignment: CDR1 WNHNN and CDR2 SYGVQD (reference sequence). There are 13 residues in the CDR3. Deletions cut 5 bases from V and 2 bases from J, with 8 bases between. CDR3 in DNA: TGCGCCAGCAGTAAAGAACTCACAGATACGCAGTATTTT. Protein product: CASSKELTDTQYF.

Written as DNA, the CDR3 is TGTGCCAGCAGCCGAGGGAAAGAGACCCAGTACTTC. It translates to CASSRGKETQYF. V usage is TRBV11-3 and J usage is TRBJ2-5; tentative D call: TRBD2 (5 bases). CDR1 is SGHNT and CDR2 is YENEEA in the germline V gene. Between the trimmed V and J ends, which lost 5 bases and 3 bases, there was a span of 7 bases. This CDR3 is built from 12 residues.

The V gene is TRBV19, the J gene TRBJ2-1; 8 positions agree with TRBD2. Per the germline V gene, CDR1 is LNHDA and CDR2 is SQIVND (reference sequence). This CDR3 has 15 amino acids. The J segment lost 7 bases and the V segment lost 3 bases, leaving 8 bases of the junction unmatched. The CDR3 reads CASSIVGGRTNEQFF. The CDR3 DNA is TGTGCCAGTAGTATCGTAGGCGGGAGGACGAATGAGCAGTTCTTC.

This sequence joins TRBV19 and TRBJ1-5, with 9 positions matching TRBD1. The CDR3 has 15 amino acids. Germline-derived CDR1 and CDR2 are LNHDA and SQIVND (reference sequence). V dropped 3 bases and J dropped 7; count of bases not matched to a gene: 7. The CDR3 loop is CASSIGGQGPQPQHF. The CDR3 DNA reads TGTGCCAGTAGTATCGGGGGACAGGGACCCCAGCCCCAGCATTTT.

In the case of this clone: One end of the junction is discordant with germline, which a read error may explain. The chain employs TRBV19 and TRBJ2-1; the match to TRBD2 covers 11 bases. This CDR3 comprises 15 residues. Germline CDR1 LNHDA, CDR2 SQIVND (reference sequence). CDR3 sequence: CASRIAGGPSNEQFF. In nucleotides, the CDR3 is TGTGCCAGTAGGATAGCGGGAGGGCCCAGCAATGAGCAGTTCTTC. Variable domain in full (rest from reference TRBV19 and TRBJ2-1): DGGITQSPKYLFRKEGQNVTLSCEQNLNHDAMYWYRQDPGQGLRLIYYSQIVNDFQKGDIAEGYSVSREKKESFPLTVTSAQKNPTAFYLCASRIAGGPSNEQFFGPGTRLTVL.

This chain connects TRBV5-1 to TRBJ2-5; possible D gene TRBD2, 5 bases. Trimming left V 0 bases short and J 1 base short, with 7 bases between. Germline values: CDR1 SGHRS, CDR2 YFSETQ. The CDR3 consists of 14 residues. The DNA of the CDR3 is TGCGCCAGCAGCTTGGGGGCGGGCCAAGAGACCCAGTACTTC. Amino acid sequence: CASSLGAGQETQYF.

This chain uses TRBV27 with TRBJ2-1, with D perhaps assigned TRBD1 or TRBD2 (5 bases each). Deletions cut 3 bases from V and 9 bases from J, with 18 bases between. Per the germline V gene, CDR1 is MNHEY and CDR2 is SMNVEV (reference sequence). The CDR3 length is 15 residues. The CDR3 spells CASSFSGTWGREQFF. The CDR3 DNA is TGTGCCAGCAGTTTTTCAGGGACCTGGGGTCGTGAGCAGTTCTTC.

The rearrangement uses TRBV5-8 and TRBJ1-6, with D perhaps TRBD1 (6 bases). CDR1 and CDR2 (germline): SGHTS, YDEGEE. The CDR3 has 16 residues. V was cut by 2 bases and J by 0 bases, with 9 bases left in between. CDR3 region: CASSLGGSSYNSPLHF. In DNA form, the CDR3 reads TGTGCCAGCAGCTTAGGGGGGAGCTCCTATAATTCACCCCTCCACTTT. The complete variable domain, with remaining parts taken from reference TRBV5-8 and TRBJ1-6, reads EAGVTQSPTHLIKTRGQQATLRCSPISGHTSVYWYQQALGLGLQFLLWYDEGEERNRGNFPPRFSGRQFPNYSSELNVNALELEDSALYLCASSLGGSSYNSPLHFGNGTRLTVT.

V and J are TRBV6-4 and TRBJ2-5; unclear D gene. Trimming took off 3 bases at V and 5 bases at J, with 10 bases between the two ends. There are 13 residues in the CDR3. Germline CDR1 MRHNA, CDR2 SNTAGT. The chain's CDR3 is CASSDEEGETQYF. In DNA, the CDR3 is TGTGCCAGCAGTGATGAGGAAGGGGAGACCCAGTACTTC.

This rearrangement joins TRBV7-2 to TRBJ2-7; possible D gene TRBD1, 6 bases. Trimming removed 1 base at V and 6 bases at J, with 13 bases between. This CDR3 spans 14 amino acids. Germline CDR1 reads SGHTA; CDR2 reads FQGNSA. CDR3 sequence (DNA): TGTGCCAGCAGCTTAGGTAGTCAGGGGAGCGAGCAGTACTTC. Translation gives CASSLGSQGSEQYF.

This chain joins TRBV28 and TRBJ1-5, with 10 nucleotides matching TRBD1. The CDR3 length is 17 residues. From germline, CDR1 is MDHEN and CDR2 SYDVKM. J lost 6 bases, V lost 6 bases, and 14 bases had no gene match. CDR3 DNA sequence: TGTGCCAGCAGGGGATACCGGGGACAGGGGATCAGTCAGCCCCAGCATTTT. The encoded protein is CASRGYRGQGISQPQHF.

The chain has TRBV7-2 and TRBJ1-2, with 8 nucleotides matching TRBD1. Germline loops: CDR1 SGHTA, CDR2 FQGNSA. V trimming: 5 bases; J trimming: 7 bases; junction bases outside the gene matches: 6. The CDR3 consists of 13 residues. The CDR3 is CASSPQGASGYTF. CDR3 nucleotide sequence: TGTGCCAGCAGCCCCCAGGGGGCGTCTGGCTACACCTTC.

This chain uses TRBV9 with TRBJ1-2, with 7 bases aligning to TRBD1. The length of the CDR3 is 13 residues. Germline CDR1 SGDLS, CDR2 YYNGEE. Losses at the gene ends were 4 bases for V and 6 bases for J; bases not matched to a gene: 6. The CDR3 DNA reads TGTGCCAGCAGCCCGGTGGGGACAGATGGCTACACCTTC. Encoded protein: CASSPVGTDGYTF. Supplemented by reference TRBV9 and TRBJ1-2, the full variable domain reads DSGVTQTPKHLITATGQRVTLRCSPRSGDLSVYWYQQSLDQGLQFLIQYYNGEERAKGNILERFSAQQFPDLHSELNLSSLELGDSALYFCASSPVGTDGYTFGSGTRLTVV.